This TCR beta chain is from a study of memory CD4+ T cells and cytomegalovirus serostatus. Study results and limitations: Suggested: most of the CMV-linked TCR signature lies in CD4+ memory cells. Each of approximately 61 CMV-associated TCRbeta sequences occurred in one to five individuals.

This CDR3 region has 16 residues. From germline, CDR1 is LGHNA and CDR2 YNFKEQ. Trimming cost V 4 bases and J 4 bases, with 16 bases left between them. Turning to this clone: What it binds is unknown.

The sort gate was single viable CD3+CD4+CD8-CD45RO+ cells for memory CD4+ T cells. TCRdb's table, derived via immunoSEQ multiplex PCR, lists solely in-frame clones and lacks some. The sample lists 55,000 to 60,000 clones; around 80% were seen once. This TCR was recovered from an adult in good health and CMV-seronegative. What was sequenced was memory CD4+ T cells from blood. The chain joins TRBV4-2 to TRBJ2-2; D possibly corresponds to TRBD1 (5 bases). For the CDR3, the DNA is TGTGCCAGCAGCCCTTTCCCAGCCCAGGGCACCGGGGAGCTGTTTTTT. Protein product: CASSPFPAQGTGELFF.